This T cell receptor beta chain was sequenced for a study of control samples from healthy donors and cancer patients (dated by TCRdb to 2020 to 2021). The library was built by means of the immunoSEQ multiplex PCR assay. TCRdb mirrors the immuneACCESS table, restricted to in-frame sequences. Some clones are absent from its copies; in checked studies, under half trace to an unresolved V gene, and the reason for the others is unknown. Present in this sample are tens of thousands of clones, about 91% of which were seen just once. The ten largest make up 0.75% to 0.95% of the sample. Concerning this clone itself: No antigen is known for it. No per-base quality is available; no much larger clone lies one base away.

Sample: PBMCs. The sequence derives from a young man with colorectal cancer.

The DNA reads TGTGCCAGCAGCTTTCAGGGGGCGGGCTACGAGCAGTACTTC. It translates to CASSFQGAGYEQYF. Here the chain combines TRBV7-2 and TRBJ2-7; 8 of the junction bases match TRBD1. Relative to germline, V is missing 3 bases and J is missing 3 bases, with 4 bases of the junction outside any gene match. The cysteine opens and the phenylalanine closes a CDR3 of 14 amino acids. The read is trimmed to its CDR3 DNA, 42 bases read in frame from base 1. CDR1 SGHTA and CDR2 FQGNSA are derived from the germline V gene.